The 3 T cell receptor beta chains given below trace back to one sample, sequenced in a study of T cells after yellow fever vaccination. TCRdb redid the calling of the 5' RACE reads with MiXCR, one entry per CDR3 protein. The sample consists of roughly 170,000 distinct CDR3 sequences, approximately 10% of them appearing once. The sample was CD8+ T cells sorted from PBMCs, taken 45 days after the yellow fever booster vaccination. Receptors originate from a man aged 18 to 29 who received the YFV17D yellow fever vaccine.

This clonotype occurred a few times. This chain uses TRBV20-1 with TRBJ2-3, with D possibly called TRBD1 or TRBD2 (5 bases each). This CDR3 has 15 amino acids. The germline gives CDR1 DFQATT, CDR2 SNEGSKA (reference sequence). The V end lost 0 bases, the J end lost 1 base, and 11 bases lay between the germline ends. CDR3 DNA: TGCAGTGCTAGAGATATCCAGGGAGGCACAGATACGCAGTATTTT. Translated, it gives CSARDIQGGTDTQYF.

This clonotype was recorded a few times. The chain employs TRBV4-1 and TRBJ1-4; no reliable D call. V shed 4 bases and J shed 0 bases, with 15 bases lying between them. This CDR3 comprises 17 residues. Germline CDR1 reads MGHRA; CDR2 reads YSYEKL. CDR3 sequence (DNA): TGCGCCAGCAGCCGCAAACCGGCCTCCGCAACTAATGAAAAACTGTTTTTT. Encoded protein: CASSRKPASATNEKLFF.

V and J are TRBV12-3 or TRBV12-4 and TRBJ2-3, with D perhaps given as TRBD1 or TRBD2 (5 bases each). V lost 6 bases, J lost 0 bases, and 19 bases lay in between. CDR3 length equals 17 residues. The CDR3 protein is CASSAGIARTSTDTQYF. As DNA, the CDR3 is TGTGCCAGCAGCGCAGGGATAGCGCGGACTAGCACAGATACGCAGTATTTT.